This T cell receptor beta chain was captured in a study of beta chain features in type 1 diabetes. Study-wide findings and caveats: Healthy donors had naive, central memory and Treg TCRB repertoires that appeared less similar than those seen among patients. Significant though moderate, a shortening of TCRB CDR3s appeared in all four CD4+ subsets of Type 1 diabetes patients.

On this clone: Its antigen is undetermined.

A sort by CD45RO/CCR7/CD25/CD127/CD95/CD27 yielded CD4+ naive, central memory, regulatory and stem cell-like memory cells. The CDR3 is 12 residues long. Trimming removed 3 bases at V and 6 bases at J, with 5 bases between. The germline V gene encodes CDR1 SGHDN and CDR2 FVKESK. The sequenced template was cDNA made from the entire isolated RNA. The table came from immunoSEQ multiplex PCR; TCRdb's copy has only in-frame clones and leaves some out. The table records 400,000 or so clones, over 9% of them present only once. Input material: central memory CD4+ T cells from blood. The clonotype originates from a man aged 30 to 45 with type 1 diabetes. The chain links TRBV14 to TRBJ2-2; D unresolved. CDR3 DNA sequence: TGTGCCAGCAGCCATCAGCCCGGGGAGCTGTTTTTT. Its translation: CASSHQPGELFF.